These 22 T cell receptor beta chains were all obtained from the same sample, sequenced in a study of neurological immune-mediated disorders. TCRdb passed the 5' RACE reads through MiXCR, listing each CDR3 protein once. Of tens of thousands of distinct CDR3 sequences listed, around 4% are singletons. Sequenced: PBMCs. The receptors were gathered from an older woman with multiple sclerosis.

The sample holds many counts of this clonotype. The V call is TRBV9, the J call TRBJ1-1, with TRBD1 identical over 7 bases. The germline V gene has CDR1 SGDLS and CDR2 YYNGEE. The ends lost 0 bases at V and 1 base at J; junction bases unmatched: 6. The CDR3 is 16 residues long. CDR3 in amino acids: CASSVATGRGNTEAFF. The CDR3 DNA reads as TGTGCCAGCAGCGTAGCGACAGGGAGGGGGAACACTGAAGCTTTCTTT. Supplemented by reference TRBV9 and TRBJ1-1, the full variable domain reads DSGVTQTPKHLITATGQRVTLRCSPRSGDLSVYWYQQSLDQGLQFLIQYYNGEERAKGNILERFSAQQFPDLHSELNLSSLELGDSALYFCASSVATGRGNTEAFFGQGTRLTVV.

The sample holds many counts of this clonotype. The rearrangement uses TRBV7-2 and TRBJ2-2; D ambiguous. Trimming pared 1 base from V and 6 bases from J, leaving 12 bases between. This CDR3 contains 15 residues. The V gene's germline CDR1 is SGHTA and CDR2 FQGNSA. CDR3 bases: TGTGCCAGCAGCTTAGACTTTTCTTGGGCCGGGGAGCTGTTTTTT. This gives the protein CASSLDFSWAGELFF.

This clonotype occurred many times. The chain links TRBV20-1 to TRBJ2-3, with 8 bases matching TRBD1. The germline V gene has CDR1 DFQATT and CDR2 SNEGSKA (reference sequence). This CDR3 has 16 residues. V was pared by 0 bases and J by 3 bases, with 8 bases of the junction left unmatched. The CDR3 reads CSARDGQGAGTDTQYF. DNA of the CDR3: TGCAGTGCTAGAGATGGGCAGGGGGCTGGGACAGATACGCAGTATTTT.

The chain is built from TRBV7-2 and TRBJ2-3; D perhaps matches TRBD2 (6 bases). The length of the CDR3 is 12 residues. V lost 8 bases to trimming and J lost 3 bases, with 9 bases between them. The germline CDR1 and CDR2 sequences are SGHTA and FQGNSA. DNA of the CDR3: TGTGCCAGCGGGGGGTCGACAGATACGCAGTATTTT. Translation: CASGGSTDTQYF.

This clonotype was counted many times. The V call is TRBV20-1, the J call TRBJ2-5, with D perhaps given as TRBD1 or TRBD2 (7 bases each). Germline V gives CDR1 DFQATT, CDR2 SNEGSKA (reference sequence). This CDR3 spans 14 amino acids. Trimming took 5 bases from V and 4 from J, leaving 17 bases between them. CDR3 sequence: CSAWDYRGGETQYF. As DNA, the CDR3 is TGCAGTGCTTGGGACTACAGGGGCGGAGAGACCCAGTACTTC.

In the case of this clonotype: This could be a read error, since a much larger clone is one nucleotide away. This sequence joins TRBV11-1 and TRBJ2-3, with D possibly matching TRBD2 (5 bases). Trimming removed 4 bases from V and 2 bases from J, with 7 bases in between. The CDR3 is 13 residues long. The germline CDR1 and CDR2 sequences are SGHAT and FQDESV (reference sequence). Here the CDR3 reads CASSCSATDTQYF. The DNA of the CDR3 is TGTGCCAGCAGCTGTAGCGCCACAGATACGCAGTATTTT.

The DNA for the CDR3 is TGTGCCAGCAGTTTGGCTAGCGGGAGAAGCGCAGATACGCAGTATTTT. This sequence encodes CASSLASGRSADTQYF. This rearrangement joins TRBV12-3 or TRBV12-4 to TRBJ2-3; 10 bases map to TRBD2. Trimming at V came to 3 bases and at J to 4 bases, leaving 7 bases not matched to a gene. The CDR3 loop spans 16 amino acids.

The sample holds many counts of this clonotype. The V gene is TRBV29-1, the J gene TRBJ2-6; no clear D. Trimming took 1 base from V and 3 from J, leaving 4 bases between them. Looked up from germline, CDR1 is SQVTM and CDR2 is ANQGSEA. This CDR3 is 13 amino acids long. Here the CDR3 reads CSVEGRGANVLTF. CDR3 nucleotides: TGCAGCGTTGAAGGCCGTGGGGCCAACGTCCTGACTTTC.

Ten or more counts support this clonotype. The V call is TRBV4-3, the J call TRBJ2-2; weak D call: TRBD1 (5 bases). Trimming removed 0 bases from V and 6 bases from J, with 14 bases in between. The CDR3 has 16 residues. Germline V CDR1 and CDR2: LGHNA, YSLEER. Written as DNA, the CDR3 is TGCGCCAGCAGCCAAGATGGTTGGACAACCTCCGGGGAGCTGTTTTTT. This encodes CASSQDGWTTSGELFF.

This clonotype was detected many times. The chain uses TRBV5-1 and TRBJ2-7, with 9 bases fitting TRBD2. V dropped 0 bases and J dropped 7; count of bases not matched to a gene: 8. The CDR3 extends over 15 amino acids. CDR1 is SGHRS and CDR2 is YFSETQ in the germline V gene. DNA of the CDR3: TGCGCCAGCAGCTTGGAGGTGACTAGCGGTAGTGAGCAGTACTTC. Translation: CASSLEVTSGSEQYF.

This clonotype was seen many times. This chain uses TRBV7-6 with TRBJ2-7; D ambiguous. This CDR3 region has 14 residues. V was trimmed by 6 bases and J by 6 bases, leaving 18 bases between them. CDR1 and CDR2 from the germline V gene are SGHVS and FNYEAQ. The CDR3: CASSPLDGWGEQYF. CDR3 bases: TGTGCCAGCAGTCCACTTGACGGGTGGGGCGAGCAGTACTTC.

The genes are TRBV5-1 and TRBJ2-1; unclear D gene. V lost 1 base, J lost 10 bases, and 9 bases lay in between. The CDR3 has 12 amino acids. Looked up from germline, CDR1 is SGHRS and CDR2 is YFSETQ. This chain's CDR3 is CASSLTSVEQFF. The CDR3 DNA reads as TGCGCCAGCAGCTTGACTTCGGTGGAGCAGTTCTTC.

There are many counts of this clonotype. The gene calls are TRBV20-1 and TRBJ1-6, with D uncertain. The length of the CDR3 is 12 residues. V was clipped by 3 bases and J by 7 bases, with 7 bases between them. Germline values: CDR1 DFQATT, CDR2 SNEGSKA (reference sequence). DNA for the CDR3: TGCAGTGCTAGGGTGGGGAATTCACCCCTCCACTTT. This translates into CSARVGNSPLHF.

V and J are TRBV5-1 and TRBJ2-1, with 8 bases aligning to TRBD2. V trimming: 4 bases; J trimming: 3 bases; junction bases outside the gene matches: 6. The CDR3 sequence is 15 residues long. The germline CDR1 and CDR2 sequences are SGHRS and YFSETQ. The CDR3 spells CASSPGTRYYNEQFF. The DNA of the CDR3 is TGCGCCAGCAGCCCCGGGACTAGGTACTACAATGAGCAGTTCTTC.

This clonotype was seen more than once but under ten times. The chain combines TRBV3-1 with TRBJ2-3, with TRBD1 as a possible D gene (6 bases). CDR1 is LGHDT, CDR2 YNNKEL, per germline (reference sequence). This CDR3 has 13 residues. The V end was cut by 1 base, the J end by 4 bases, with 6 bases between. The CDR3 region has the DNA TGTGCCAGCAGCCAAGGGGGGCCAGATACGCAGTATTTT. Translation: CASSQGGPDTQYF.

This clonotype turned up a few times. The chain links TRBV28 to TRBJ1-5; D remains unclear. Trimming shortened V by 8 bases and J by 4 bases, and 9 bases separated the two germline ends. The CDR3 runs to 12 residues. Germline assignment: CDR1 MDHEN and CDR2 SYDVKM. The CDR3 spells CASSILNQPQHF. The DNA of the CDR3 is TGTGCCAGCTCTATCCTAAATCAGCCCCAGCATTTT.

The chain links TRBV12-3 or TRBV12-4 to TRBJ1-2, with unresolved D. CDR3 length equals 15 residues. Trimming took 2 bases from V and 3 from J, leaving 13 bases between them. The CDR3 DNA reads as TGTGCCAGCAGTTTATGGGCGACCAGCGACTATGGCTACACCTTC. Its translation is CASSLWATSDYGYTF.

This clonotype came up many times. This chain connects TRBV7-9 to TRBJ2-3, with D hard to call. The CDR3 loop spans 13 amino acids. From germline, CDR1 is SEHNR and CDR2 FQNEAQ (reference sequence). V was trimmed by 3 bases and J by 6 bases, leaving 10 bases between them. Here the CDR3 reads CASSFPAQDTQYF. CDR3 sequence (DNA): TGTGCCAGCAGCTTCCCGGCCCAGGATACGCAGTATTTT.

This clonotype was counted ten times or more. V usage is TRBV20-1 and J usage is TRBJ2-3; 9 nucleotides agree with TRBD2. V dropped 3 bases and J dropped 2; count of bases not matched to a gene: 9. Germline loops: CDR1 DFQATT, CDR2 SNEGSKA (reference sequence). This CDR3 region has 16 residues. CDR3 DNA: TGCAGTGCTAGTAGGGCTAGCGGGGATCCCACAGATACGCAGTATTTT. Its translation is CSASRASGDPTDTQYF.

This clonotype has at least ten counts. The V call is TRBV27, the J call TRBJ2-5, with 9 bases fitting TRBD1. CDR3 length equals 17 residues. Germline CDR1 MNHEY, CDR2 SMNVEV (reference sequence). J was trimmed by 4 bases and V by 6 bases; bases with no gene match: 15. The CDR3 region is CASSPLSGTGIRETQYF. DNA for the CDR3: TGTGCCAGCAGCCCCCTCTCCGGGACAGGGATCCGAGAGACCCAGTACTTC.

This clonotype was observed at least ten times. The CDR3 DNA is TGCGCCAGCAGCTCGAGACAGGGGAGGACAGATACGCAGTATTTT. This encodes CASSSRQGRTDTQYF. The V call is TRBV5-1, the J call TRBJ2-3; 8 bases line up with TRBD1. The CDR3 runs to 15 residues. Trimming cost V 3 bases and J 3 bases; bases outside gene matches: 6. Germline CDR1 and CDR2: SGHRS and YFSETQ.

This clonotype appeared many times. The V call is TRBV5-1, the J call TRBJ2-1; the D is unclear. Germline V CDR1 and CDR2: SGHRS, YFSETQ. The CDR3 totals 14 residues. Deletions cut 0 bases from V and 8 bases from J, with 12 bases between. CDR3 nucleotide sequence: TGCGCCAGCAGCTTGGGGGTCCCCCCTGATGAGCAGTTCTTC. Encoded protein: CASSLGVPPDEQFF.